Listed here are 12 T cell receptor beta chains from one sample, sequenced in a study of T cells in Graves' hyperthyroidism and ophthalmopathy. From RNA transcripts, TCR beta CDR3 regions were amplified. A set of HTBI primers served as the primers for a first-round RT-PCR of the TCR CDR3. One entry per CDR3 protein, called by TCRdb with MiXCR from the multiplex PCR reads. Of about 560,000 distinct CDR3 sequences in the sample, about half were seen once. Sequencing was performed on peripheral blood or thyroid tissue (not recorded which). Receptor source: a young woman with Graves' hyperthyroidism.

Many counts were recorded for this clonotype. The chain is built from TRBV2 and TRBJ2-5, with D uncertain. CDR3 length equals 14 residues. In germline, CDR1 is SNHLY, CDR2 FYNNEI. Between the trimmed V and J ends, which lost 4 bases and 4 bases, there was a span of 13 bases. In nucleotides, the CDR3 is TGTGCCAGCAGTGCCGGTAGCTCCGTAGAGACCCAGTACTTC. As protein: CASSAGSSVETQYF.

This clonotype was seen only a few times. The chain joins TRBV4-3 to TRBJ2-7; D is perhaps TRBD1 (6 bases). V lost 1 base, J lost 5 bases, and 15 bases lay in between. The CDR3 extends over 15 amino acids. CDR1 is LGHNA, CDR2 YSLEER, per germline. For the CDR3, the DNA is TGCGCCAGCAGCCAAGCATTACAGGGTAGCGACGAGCAGTACTTC. Residues: CASSQALQGSDEQYF.

J is TRBJ2-7 and V is TRBV15, with 7 bases matching TRBD1. The V gene end was trimmed by 1 base and the J gene end by 4 bases; junction bases not matched to a gene: 10. Looked up from germline, CDR1 is LNHNV and CDR2 is YYDKDF (reference sequence). The CDR3 contains 16 residues. DNA for the CDR3: TGTGCCACCAGCAGAGGCACCGACAGGGTTGGGTACGAGCAGTACTTC. This encodes CATSRGTDRVGYEQYF.

For this clonotype: A read error may explain this, as a much larger clone is one base away. This chain joins TRBV15 and TRBJ1-1, with D unclear. This CDR3 spans 12 amino acids. Germline V lookup: CDR1 LNHNV, CDR2 YYDKDF (reference sequence). Trimming cost V 8 bases and J 4 bases, with 11 bases left between them. The CDR3 region has the DNA TGTGCCACCGGCGGGGTCTTCACTGAAGCTTTCTTT. Translation: CATGGVFTEAFF.

V is TRBV10-3 and J is TRBJ1-4; D is undetermined. V lost 3 bases and J 7 bases, leaving 6 bases between the germline ends. The CDR3 runs 12 residues. Germline CDR1 and CDR2: ENHRY and SYGVKD. The CDR3 region has the DNA TGTGCCATCAGTGATTGGGGTGAAAAACTGTTTTTT. Its protein product is CAISDWGEKLFF.

The V call is TRBV7-9, the J call TRBJ2-7; 8 bases align to TRBD2. Germline trimming cut 2 bases from V and 2 bases from J; bases unmatched to any gene: 8. The CDR3 runs 16 residues. Germline V CDR1 and CDR2: SEHNR, FQNEAQ (reference sequence). The CDR3 reads CASSLIVAGGTYEQYF. For the CDR3, the DNA is TGTGCCAGCAGCTTAATAGTGGCGGGAGGAACCTACGAGCAGTACTTC. Filled out from reference TRBV7-9 and TRBJ2-7, the complete variable domain reads DTGVSQNPRHKITKRGQNVTFRCDPISEHNRLYWYRQTLGQGPEFLTYFQNEAQLEKSRLLSDRFSAERPKGSFSTLEIQRTEQGDSAMYLCASSLIVAGGTYEQYFGPGTRLTVT.

The chain employs TRBV7-2 and TRBJ1-2; 7 positions match TRBD1. The germline V gene has CDR1 SGHTA and CDR2 FQGNSA. The CDR3 is made up of 14 amino acids. The V segment lost 4 bases and the J segment 10 bases; nucleotides outside the gene matches: 12. The DNA of the CDR3 is TGTGCCAGCAGCTATTCGGGACAGCCAGTACTCTACACCTTC. This translates into CASSYSGQPVLYTF.

This clonotype was seen only a few times. V gene TRBV5-5 combines with J gene TRBJ2-6, with TRBD2 matching 7 bases. The CDR3 covers 16 residues. Germline V lookup: CDR1 SGHKS, CDR2 YYEKEE (reference sequence). V was clipped by 4 bases and J by 1 base; unmatched bases: 5. Here the CDR3 reads CASSLILASGANVLTF. The CDR3, as DNA: TGTGCCAGCAGCCTAATACTAGCGTCTGGGGCCAACGTCCTGACTTTC.

Of note for this clonotype: A much larger clone lies one base from this, so it may be a read error. This chain links TRBV29-1 with TRBJ1-1; D not resolved. Per the germline V gene, CDR1 is SQVTM and CDR2 is ANQGSEA. The CDR3 length is 12 residues. CDR3 residues: CSVRVLNTEASF. The CDR3 DNA follows: TGCAGCGTTAGGGTCTTGAACACTGAAGCTTCCTTT.

This clonotype occurred a few times. V is TRBV15 and J is TRBJ2-7; 8 bases map to TRBD2. Germline V gene data show CDR1 as LNHNV and CDR2 as YYDKDF (reference sequence). The V and J ends lost 0 bases and 2 bases, in that order; junction bases with no gene match: 3. This CDR3 spans 15 amino acids. This CDR3 is CATSREVLAAYEQYF. The CDR3 bases are TGTGCCACCAGCAGAGAGGTACTAGCGGCCTACGAGCAGTACTTC.

J is TRBJ2-7 and V is TRBV9, with TRBD1 matching 8 bases. Germline V CDR1 and CDR2: SGDLS, YYNGEE. There are 15 residues in the CDR3. V lost 2 bases, J lost 2 bases, and 6 bases stayed unmatched. The CDR3 nucleotides are TGTGCCAGCAGCGTTCAAGGACAGGGCGCCTACGAGCAGTACTTC. As protein: CASSVQGQGAYEQYF.

This chain connects TRBV7-9 to TRBJ1-2; the D is unclear. CDR1 is SEHNR, CDR2 FQNEAQ, per germline (reference sequence). V lost 5 bases, J lost 5 bases, and 15 bases lay in between. The CDR3 contains 14 residues. CDR3 coding DNA: TGTGCCAGCAGCCTTGACGAACAACTGTATGGCTACACCTTC. The encoded protein is CASSLDEQLYGYTF.